Below, 10 T cell receptor beta chains from the same sample are listed, as sequenced in a study of control samples from healthy donors and cancer patients (dated by TCRdb to about 2020). Library prep was done by the immunoSEQ multiplex PCR assay. TCRdb carries this immuneACCESS record with in-frame sequences only. Its versions omit some clonotypes, under half of them owing to an unresolved V gene in the studies checked, with the rest unexplained. The sample table holds 100,000 or so clones, of which more than 75% were seen once. Under 20% of the sample is held by the ten biggest clonotypes. Sequences were obtained from blood. Receptors were obtained from a woman between 45 and 60 years old in good health.

The rearrangement uses TRBV12-5 and TRBJ2-3; 13 bases agree with TRBD2. The CDR3 is 16 amino acids. Unmatched junction bases numbered 3, after V lost 3 bases and J lost 3 bases. CDR1 and CDR2 from the germline V gene are LGHNT and FRNRAP. The CDR3 DNA sequence: TGTGCTAGTGGTTTAGGGACTAGCGGGGAGACAGATACGCAGTATTTT. The encoded protein is CASGLGTSGETDTQYF.

CDR3 sequence (DNA): TGTGCCAGTAGTCCACAGAGCTCTGCCCTAGGCTCTCCCGGCTACACCTTC. Translation: CASSPQSSALGSPGYTF. The J gene is TRBJ1-2, the V gene TRBV19; D gene ambiguous. CDR3 size: 17 residues. V lost 5 bases and J lost 8, with 27 bases in between. CDR1 and CDR2 (germline): LNHDA, SQIVND (reference sequence).

This clone was recorded only once. In DNA form, the CDR3 reads TGTGCCAGCTCAGCCGGGACAGAGGTGGGCTACACCTTC. It encodes CASSAGTEVGYTF. This chain links TRBV18 with TRBJ1-2; TRBD1 matches at 7 bases. The CDR3 contains 13 residues. V was clipped by 5 bases and J by 8 bases; unmatched bases: 8. CDR1 and CDR2 (germline): KGHSH, LQKENI.

The V call is TRBV14, the J call TRBJ2-1; tentative D call: TRBD2 (6 bases). Trimming took off 1 base at V and 16 bases at J, with 17 bases between the two ends. The CDR3 has 13 amino acids. CDR1 is SGHDN, CDR2 FVKESK, per germline. The CDR3 nucleotides read TGTGCCAGCAGCCAAGCCTCAAGCGGGTTACAATTCTTC. This translates into CASSQASSGLQFF.

This chain links TRBV7-3 with TRBJ2-1; D is uncertain. Trimming took off 5 bases at V and 1 base at J, with 12 bases between the two ends. The CDR3 covers 15 residues. CDR1 and CDR2 from the germline V gene are SGHTA and FQGTGA. DNA for the CDR3: TGTGCCAGCAGCCAGCTAAAGTTATCCTACAATGAGCAGTTCTTC. It translates to CASSQLKLSYNEQFF.

V and J are TRBV19 and TRBJ2-3, with D hard to call. Trimming stripped 0 bases from V and 3 bases from J, with 7 bases between. Per the germline V gene, CDR1 is LNHDA and CDR2 is SQIVND (reference sequence). The CDR3 is 14 amino acids. The CDR3 is CASSIDLRTDTQYF. As DNA, the CDR3 is TGTGCCAGTAGTATAGACTTAAGGACAGATACGCAGTATTTT.

CDR3 nucleotides: TGTGCCAGCAGTTTGGGGCAGGGGAGGAATTCACCCCTCCACTTT. Its protein product is CASSLGQGRNSPLHF. The J gene is TRBJ1-6, the V gene TRBV6-5; a possible D gene is TRBD1 (6 bases). The V end lost 4 bases, the J end lost 7 bases, and 14 bases lay between the germline ends. Germline V lookup: CDR1 MNHEY, CDR2 SVGAGI. CDR3 size: 15 residues.

This chain joins TRBV6-5 and TRBJ2-7, with a tentative D call TRBD2 (5 bases). Germline CDR1 is MNHEY and CDR2 is SVGAGI. This CDR3 region has 14 residues. Deletions cut 2 bases from V and 6 bases from J, with 14 bases between. CDR3 amino acids: CASSYKGVGSEQYV. DNA for the CDR3: TGTGCCAGCAGTTACAAGGGAGTGGGGTCCGAGCAGTACGTC.

The genes are TRBV27 and TRBJ2-7; 8 positions match TRBD1. J gave up 6 bases and V 2 bases, and 9 bases lay outside the gene matches. Germline V gene sequence: CDR1 MNHEY, CDR2 SMNVEV (reference sequence). The CDR3 is 15 residues long. CDR3 in amino acids: CASSLRGQAPTEQYF. The CDR3 nucleotides read TGTGCCAGCAGTTTACGGGGACAGGCTCCGACCGAGCAGTACTTC.

This clone has a single count. The CDR3 DNA reads TGTGCCAGCAGCGGCCGGGGGAATAATTCACCCCTCCACTTT. Protein product: CASSGRGNNSPLHF. The chain links TRBV7-2 to TRBJ1-6, with D maybe TRBD1 (5 bases). The CDR3 length is 14 residues. The V and J ends lost 5 bases and 5 bases respectively, with 10 bases between them. Germline V lookup: CDR1 SGHTA, CDR2 FQGNSA.